This TCR beta chain comes out of a study of T cells in Graves' hyperthyroidism and ophthalmopathy. This clonotype has at least ten counts. Its target is unknown. Using RNA transcripts as the source, TCR beta CDR3 regions were amplified. The HTBI primer set was used in a first-round RT-PCR of the TCR CDR3. TCRdb itself ran the multiplex PCR reads through MiXCR, one entry per CDR3 protein. The repertoire has hundreds of thousands of distinct CDR3 sequences, over 15% of them found once; the top ten carry 25% to 30%. Germline values: CDR1 DFQATT, CDR2 SNEGSKA (reference sequence). V lost 3 bases and J 3 bases, leaving 9 bases between the germline ends. The CDR3 has 13 residues. General study findings and limits: Researchers report that a 13 V-J model separated ophthalmopathy from stable hyperthyroidism.

Under 12 ml fresh peripheral blood yielded the PBMCs. Source material: blood. This TCR was sampled from a woman younger than 35 with Graves' ophthalmopathy. This rearrangement joins TRBV20-1 to TRBJ1-5; D is perhaps TRBD1 (5 bases). For the CDR3, the DNA is TGCAGTGCTAGCGGGGCCTACAATCAGCCCCAGCATTTT. It translates to CSASGAYNQPQHF.